The clone carrying this T cell receptor (beta chain) was found many times. What it binds is not known. The sample comes from a study of identical twins. Study-wide results and caveats: Findings depended on cross-sectional statistics rather than tracking the same donors.

TCRdb reprocessed the 5' RACE reads with MiXCR, giving one entry per CDR3 protein. The profile shows hundreds of thousands of distinct CDR3 sequences, 15% to 20% of them singletons. CDR1 is DFQATT and CDR2 is SNEGSKA in the germline V gene (reference sequence). After removal of 3 bases from V and 1 base from J, the junction contained 4 bases not matched to a gene. The CDR3 spans 14 residues. The same specimen was also included in a second study, on T cells expressing NK-cell markers. That paper adds: Several experiments confined sorting to alpha-beta TCR T cells with an anti-gamma-delta TCR antibody. NKG2C+ dominant clonotype frequencies in five or six donors were roughly 1.0-7.5% of CD8+ T cells.

V is TRBV20-1 and J is TRBJ2-7, with 9 positions matching TRBD2. This clonotype was sampled from a woman between 18 and 30 years old in good health. The sample was PBMCs. The CDR3 protein is CSARLAGGSYEQYF. The CDR3 region has the DNA TGCAGTGCTAGGTTGGCGGGAGGGTCCTACGAGCAGTACTTC.